A single sample is the source of the 29 T cell receptor beta chains below, sequenced in a study of vaccination and CD4 T cells after COVID-19 (dated by TCRdb to 2021 to 2024). The treatment or condition label for this specimen denotes: roughly 10-day PBMC culture with coronavirus spike peptide pools or control peptides (ViraFEST assay). No antigen has been identified for these receptors. Libraries were made using PCR. This sample was sequenced with an Illumina iSeq 100. DNA from cultured CD4+ T cells underwent TCR sequencing with the Oncomine TCR Beta short-read assay at the Johns Hopkins FTIC core. TCRdb trimmed public reads at Q25 via fastp, called clones via MiXCR and kept in-frame beta chains. When rows share a CDR3 protein, they turn into one entry using the most common DNA and genes. The sample table holds 11,000 to 15,000 distinct CDR3 sequences, of which roughly 53% were seen once. The ten largest clones take up roughly 13% of the sample.

What was sequenced was CD4+ T cells from blood, cultured in vitro. These receptors came from a human donor who had recovered from COVID-19.

The sample holds a few counts of this clonotype. This sequence joins TRBV20-1 and TRBJ1-2; a weak D match, TRBD1 (6 bases). V shed 3 bases and J shed 5 bases, with 13 bases lying between them. The CDR3 length is 13 residues. Germline CDR1 and CDR2: DFQATT and SNEGSKA (reference sequence). CDR3 nucleotides: TGCAGTGCTAGCGAGGGAGGGGGTTATGGCTACACCTTC. Translated, it gives CSASEGGGYGYTF.

This clonotype appeared a single time. The chain links TRBV20-1 to TRBJ2-3; 11 bases fit TRBD2. The ends lost 6 bases at V and 3 bases at J; junction bases unmatched: 11. Germline CDR1 is DFQATT and CDR2 is SNEGSKA (reference sequence). This CDR3 has 16 residues. The chain's CDR3 is CSATTSGSRSTDTQYF. CDR3 in DNA: TGCAGTGCCACCACTAGCGGGAGTAGAAGTACAGATACGCAGTATTTT.

The gene calls are TRBV21-1 and TRBJ1-5. TRBV21-1 is shown as a pseudogene. This CDR3 comprises 10 residues. The CDR3 region is CASSKGPQHF. In DNA, the CDR3 is TGTGCCAGCAGCAAAGGCCCCCAGCATTTT.

This clonotype was counted between two and nine times. V usage is TRBV7-8 and J usage is TRBJ1-3, with no clear D. The V gene's germline CDR1 is SGHVS and CDR2 FQNEAQ. The CDR3 has 16 residues. V shed 2 bases and J shed 2 bases, with 13 bases lying between them. This CDR3 reads CASSLRDGRAGNTIYF. The CDR3 DNA reads TGTGCCAGCAGCTTACGTGACGGCCGCGCTGGAAACACCATATATTTT.

The rearrangement joins TRBV28 to TRBJ1-5, with D uncertain. CDR1 is MDHEN and CDR2 is SYDVKM in the germline V gene. The CDR3 spans 16 residues. The ends were cut back, 5 bases at V and 0 bases at J, with 14 bases in the middle. The CDR3 spells CASSPEDGYSNQPQHF. In DNA form, the CDR3 reads TGTGCCAGCAGTCCCGAAGACGGATATAGCAATCAGCCCCAGCATTTT.

The CDR3 reads CASSSQGPNYGYTF. The CDR3 DNA reads as TGTGCCAGCAGCTCACAGGGGCCTAACTATGGCTACACCTTC. The V gene is TRBV7-9, the J gene TRBJ1-2; 7 bases line up with TRBD1. The V segment lost 4 bases and the J segment 0 bases; nucleotides outside the gene matches: 2. The CDR3 extends over 14 amino acids. Germline CDR1 and CDR2: SEHNR and FQNEAQ (reference sequence).

This clonotype was seen a few times. The chain employs TRBV20-1 and TRBJ2-5, with 9 bases lining up with TRBD2. Germline CDR1 is DFQATT and CDR2 is SNEGSKA (reference sequence). V trimming: 3 bases; J trimming: 5 bases; junction bases outside the gene matches: 7. The CDR3 has 14 residues. CDR3 protein: CSASFSGSDETQYF. Written as DNA, the CDR3 is TGCAGTGCTAGCTTTAGCGGGAGTGACGAGACCCAGTACTTC.

V usage is TRBV18 and J usage is TRBJ1-5; D perhaps matches TRBD1 (6 bases). The CDR3 contains 13 residues. V dropped 5 bases and J dropped 5 bases, with 10 bases sitting between them. CDR1 and CDR2 from the germline V gene are KGHSH and LQKENI. CDR3 nucleotides: TGTGCCAGCTCAGACAACAGGGATCAGCCCCAGCATTTT. This translates into CASSDNRDQPQHF.

CDR3 bases: TGTGCCAGCAGCTTGTCAGGACTGTATAATCAGCCCCAGCATTTT. This translates into CASSLSGLYNQPQHF. The V call is TRBV11-2, the J call TRBJ1-5, with unresolved D. Germline CDR1 is SGHAT and CDR2 is FQNNGV. This CDR3 region has 15 residues. The ends were cut back, 3 bases at V and 4 bases at J, with 13 bases in the middle.

The V and J genes are TRBV20-1 and TRBJ2-7, with a weak D call TRBD1 (5 bases). This CDR3 is 17 amino acids long. The germline V gene encodes CDR1 DFQATT and CDR2 SNEGSKA (reference sequence). V was clipped by 2 bases and J by 3 bases, with 23 bases between them. In DNA form, the CDR3 reads TGCAGTGCTAGATGGGGCTATCGAGGAGCCCCCCTCTACGAGCAGTACTTC. It specifies CSARWGYRGAPLYEQYF.

The chain uses TRBV29-1 and TRBJ1-6, with TRBD1 matching over 8 bases. Trimming took 5 bases from V and 7 from J; bases not matched to a gene: 1. Germline V gene data show CDR1 as SQVTM and CDR2 as ANQGSEA. This CDR3 spans 12 amino acids. The CDR3 DNA is TGCAGCGTTAGACAGGGGAATTCACCCCTCCACTTT. Amino acids: CSVRQGNSPLHF. The full variable domain, with the rest looked up from reference TRBV29-1 and TRBJ1-6, is SAVISQKPSRDICQRGTSLTIQCQVDSQVTMMFWYRQQPGQSLTLIATANQGSEATYESGFVIDKFPISRPNLTFSTLTVSNMSPEDSSIYLCSVRQGNSPLHFGNGTRLTVT.

This chain connects TRBV20-1 to TRBJ2-1; 12 positions agree with TRBD2. Germline-derived CDR1 and CDR2 are DFQATT and SNEGSKA (reference sequence). With V trimmed by 1 base and J by 12 bases, 19 bases remained unmatched. This CDR3 is 18 amino acids long. CDR3 region: CSARGAVGLAGGHGRQFF. The CDR3 region has the DNA TGCAGTGCTAGAGGGGCCGTTGGGCTAGCGGGAGGGCACGGGCGGCAGTTCTTC.

This chain links TRBV6-1 with TRBJ1-2; 8 nucleotides agree with TRBD1. CDR3 length: 13 amino acids. Germline CDR1 reads MNHNS; CDR2 reads SASEGT. V was clipped by 5 bases and J by 4 bases; unmatched bases: 3. The CDR3 nucleotides read TGTGCCAGCAGTCCACAGGGGGGCTATGGCTACACCTTC. Its protein product is CASSPQGGYGYTF.

The chain joins TRBV7-8 to TRBJ2-5; TRBD1 might be the D (6 bases). Germline CDR1 SGHVS, CDR2 FQNEAQ. The V and J ends lost 5 bases and 5 bases respectively, with 18 bases between them. This CDR3 has 15 amino acids. In nucleotides, the CDR3 is TGTGCCAGCAGCCTAACAGGGTTTGGAGAGGAGACCCAGTACTTC. Amino acids: CASSLTGFGEETQYF.

In regard to this clonotype: A read error may account for a junction end that differs from germline. V gene TRBV18 combines with J gene TRBJ2-2, with TRBD1 matching 7 bases. Germline values: CDR1 KGHSH, CDR2 LQKENI. There are 15 residues in the CDR3. The DNA of the CDR3 is TGTGCCAACTCACTTCGACAGGGATTTACCGGGGAGCTGTTTTTT. It codes for CANSLRQGFTGELFF.

CDR3: CASSPDTDTQYF. The CDR3 coding sequence is TGTGCCAGCTCACCGGACACAGATACGCAGTATTTT. V usage is TRBV18 and J usage is TRBJ2-3; D not resolved. Trimming took 3 bases from V and 2 from J, leaving 3 bases between them. Germline V gene lookup returns CDR1 KGHSH and CDR2 LQKENI. The CDR3 is 12 amino acids.

The chain has TRBV7-2 and TRBJ2-7, with TRBD2 as a possible D gene (6 bases). The CDR3 loop spans 17 amino acids. Germline V gives CDR1 SGHTA, CDR2 FQGNSA. V was cut by 0 bases and J by 7 bases, with 22 bases left in between. CDR3 sequence reads: CASSLAVGAYPAGEQYF. The CDR3 DNA is TGTGCCAGCAGCTTAGCGGTCGGGGCTTACCCGGCGGGAGAGCAGTACTTC.

The rearrangement links TRBV20-1 to TRBJ1-1; TRBD1 matches 7 bases. Germline loops: CDR1 DFQATT, CDR2 SNEGSKA (reference sequence). This CDR3 comprises 15 residues. Trimming removed 0 bases from V and 3 bases from J; junction bases left unmatched: 7. The CDR3 protein is CSARDLEGAHTEAFF. The CDR3 DNA is TGCAGTGCTAGAGATCTCGAGGGGGCGCACACTGAAGCTTTCTTT.

The rearrangement uses TRBV30 and TRBJ1-5, with TRBD1 matching over 8 bases. Trimming at V came to 2 bases and at J to 7 bases, leaving 7 bases not matched to a gene. This CDR3 has 14 residues. The germline V gene encodes CDR1 GTSNPN and CDR2 SVGIG (reference sequence). The CDR3 here is CAWSNGQGGQPQHF. The CDR3 DNA reads TGTGCCTGGAGTAACGGACAGGGCGGACAGCCCCAGCATTTT. Full variable domain (outside the CDR3, taken from reference TRBV30 and TRBJ1-5): SQTIHQWPATLVQPVGSPLSLECTVEGTSNPNLYWYRQAAGRGLQLLFYSVGIGQISSEVPQNLSASRPQDRQFILSSKKLLLSDSGFYLCAWSNGQGGQPQHFGDGTRLSIL.

CDR3 protein: CASKPRYNSPLHF. CDR3 sequence (DNA): TGTGCCAGCAAACCCCGCTATAATTCACCCCTCCACTTT. V usage is TRBV27 and J usage is TRBJ1-6; D not resolved. Trimming took 7 bases from V and 3 from J, leaving 7 bases between them. The CDR3 loop spans 13 amino acids. Germline V gene sequence: CDR1 MNHEY, CDR2 SMNVEV (reference sequence).

V gene TRBV19 combines with J gene TRBJ1-5; D not resolved. There are 12 residues in the CDR3. Trimming shortened V by 6 bases and J by 5 bases, and 8 bases separated the two germline ends. The germline gives CDR1 LNHDA, CDR2 SQIVND (reference sequence). CDR3 region: CASRRQDQPQHF. The CDR3 DNA is TGTGCCAGTAGGCGACAAGATCAGCCCCAGCATTTT.

CDR3 protein: CASSRDGSSGNTIYF. The CDR3, as DNA: TGTGCCAGCAGCCGGGACGGGAGCTCTGGAAACACCATATATTTT. The rearrangement links TRBV7-9 to TRBJ1-3; perhaps TRBD1 as D (5 bases). Germline assignment: CDR1 SEHNR and CDR2 FQNEAQ (reference sequence). Deletions cut 5 bases from V and 0 bases from J, with 11 bases between. The CDR3 is 15 amino acids.

The rearrangement links TRBV6-1 to TRBJ1-1; D call uncertain. The germline V gene has CDR1 MNHNS and CDR2 SASEGT. V lost 4 bases and J 5 bases, leaving 11 bases between the germline ends. This CDR3 region has 13 residues. The CDR3 reads CASSVLQRTEAFF. Written as DNA, the CDR3 is TGTGCCAGCAGTGTTCTACAGCGAACTGAAGCTTTCTTT.

The rearrangement uses TRBV28 and TRBJ2-5; 14 positions agree with TRBD2. J lost 6 bases, V lost 4 bases, and 16 bases had no gene match. The CDR3 has 19 amino acids. Germline V gene data show CDR1 as MDHEN and CDR2 as SYDVKM. The DNA for the CDR3 is TGTGCCAGCAGTTCTTCCGCGACTAGCGGGAGGGCCTGGTGGAAGACCCAGTACTTC. This codes for CASSSSATSGRAWWKTQYF.

V is TRBV19 and J is TRBJ1-5, with 11 bases matching TRBD1. This CDR3 spans 17 amino acids. Germline V gene sequence: CDR1 LNHDA, CDR2 SQIVND (reference sequence). The J segment lost 1 base and the V segment lost 5 bases, leaving 7 bases of the junction unmatched. Here the CDR3 reads CASSGRDRGASNQPQHF. The CDR3 coding sequence is TGTGCCAGTAGTGGGAGGGACAGGGGGGCGAGCAATCAGCCCCAGCATTTT.

The chain couples TRBV4-2 to TRBJ2-7, with 7 bases matching TRBD2. Germline assignment: CDR1 LGHNA and CDR2 YNFKEQ. Unmatched junction bases numbered 15, after V lost 3 bases and J lost 7 bases. The CDR3 spans 16 residues. The CDR3 DNA follows: TGTGCCAGCAGCCAGGAAATATTGGCGGGAGCGAGGGAGCAGTACTTC. The encoded protein is CASSQEILAGAREQYF.

Remarks on this clonotype: The germline gene is not matched at one end of the junction; a read error may be the cause. The gene calls are TRBV10-1 and TRBJ2-7; D is perhaps TRBD2 (6 bases). The germline V gene encodes CDR1 WNHNN and CDR2 SYGVQD (reference sequence). This CDR3 spans 11 amino acids. CDR3 amino acids: CASTGTSYVFF. CDR3 DNA sequence: TGCGCCAGCACCGGAACTAGCTACGTTTTCTTC.

The V and J genes are TRBV6-1 and TRBJ2-1; perhaps TRBD1 as D (6 bases). Germline values: CDR1 MNHNS, CDR2 SASEGT. Trimming stripped 10 bases from V and 7 bases from J, with 26 bases between. This CDR3 region has 16 residues. The chain's CDR3 is CAISSSWSLRGNEQFF. Here the CDR3 DNA reads TGTGCCATCAGCTCTTCCTGGAGCCTAAGGGGGAATGAGCAGTTCTTC.

This clonotype was found a few times. The J gene is TRBJ2-5, the V gene TRBV5-4; no reliable D call. The V and J ends lost 0 bases and 2 bases respectively, with 11 bases between them. Per germline, CDR1 SGHNT and CDR2 YYREEE (reference sequence). CDR3 length: 15 residues. In nucleotides, the CDR3 is TGTGCCAGCAGCTTGGGACAACGCTTACAAGAGACCCAGTACTTC. It yields the protein CASSLGQRLQETQYF.